The entry below describes one T cell receptor (beta chain). Antigen unknown. Trimming removed 1 base from V and 0 bases from J, with 12 bases in between. Germline CDR1 SQVTM, CDR2 ANQGSEA. This CDR3 spans 15 amino acids. These data belong to a study of OX40 agonist ivuxolimab in advanced cancers. Study-level background: In this cohort, patients received ivuxolimab, an agonistic anti-OX40 (CD134) antibody. Overall study results and limits: Partial responders at 0.1-3.0 mg/kg had among the lowest clonal expansion. On average, CD8+ T cells had more expanded clones than CD4+.

Measured with immunoSEQ multiplex PCR; TCRdb has only the in-frame clones, and not every one. The data contain 25,000 to 30,000 clones, around four fifths of them singletons. The J gene is TRBJ1-1, the V gene TRBV29-1; perhaps TRBD1 as D (6 bases). This receptor was identified in an adult with an advanced solid tumor such as melanoma, head and neck, liver or kidney cancer. The starting material was CD4+ or CD8+ T cells sorted from blood, obtained in a trial of the OX40 agonist ivuxolimab. The CDR3 region has the DNA TGCAGCGTTGAAGGGACAGTAATCATGAACACTGAAGCTTTCTTT. Encoded protein: CSVEGTVIMNTEAFF. The full variable domain, rest sourced from reference TRBV29-1 and TRBJ1-1, is SAVISQKPSRDICQRGTSLTIQCQVDSQVTMMFWYRQQPGQSLTLIATANQGSEATYESGFVIDKFPISRPNLTFSTLTVSNMSPEDSSIYLCSVEGTVIMNTEAFFGQGTRLTVV.